These 23 T cell receptor beta chains share one sample of origin, sequenced in a study of CD8 T cells in Susac syndrome. Reverse transcription of roughly 0.5 to 1 ug RNA was carried out with random hexamers. One entry per CDR3 protein, called by TCRdb with MiXCR from the immunoSEQ multiplex PCR reads. The data contain approximately 53,000 distinct CDR3 sequences, 93% of them singletons. Sequencing used CD8+ T cells from PBMCs. The receptor set was obtained from a human donor with multiple sclerosis.

The chain employs TRBV11-2 and TRBJ1-4; 7 bases align to TRBD1. Germline values: CDR1 SGHAT, CDR2 FQNNGV. J lost 10 bases, V lost 0 bases, and 8 bases had no gene match. This CDR3 contains 15 residues. CDR3 in DNA: TGTGCCAGCAGCTTAGAAGAATGGACAGGCGGAAAACTGTTTTTT. Protein sequence: CASSLEEWTGGKLFF. The whole variable domain, filled in from reference TRBV11-2 and TRBJ1-4, reads EAGVAQSPRYKIIEKRQSVAFWCNPISGHATLYWYQQILGQGPKLLIQFQNNGVVDDSQLPKDRFSAERLKGVDSTLKIQPAKLEDSAVYLCASSLEEWTGGKLFFGSGTQLSVL.

The V and J genes are TRBV7-2 and TRBJ2-7; D gene ambiguous. Trimming left V 4 bases short and J 2 bases short, with 15 bases between. The CDR3 is 15 residues long. The germline CDR1 and CDR2 sequences are SGHTA and FQGNSA. CDR3 DNA: TGTGCCAGCAGCTCCGCGACACGTAGCACCTACGAGCAGTACTTC. Amino acids: CASSSATRSTYEQYF. Full variable domain (outside the CDR3, taken from reference TRBV7-2 and TRBJ2-7): GAGVSQSPSNKVTEKGKDVELRCDPISGHTALYWYRQSLGQGLEFLIYFQGNSAPDKSGLPSDRFSAERTGGSVSTLTIQRTQQEDSAVYLCASSSATRSTYEQYFGPGTRLTVT.

The rearrangement uses TRBV14 and TRBJ2-7; the D is unclear. The CDR3 is 15 residues long. V was pared by 4 bases and J by 3 bases, with 16 bases between. CDR1 is SGHDN and CDR2 is FVKESK in the germline V gene. CDR3 nucleotide sequence: TGTGCCAGCAGCCTCACACTAAATCCGAGCTACGAGCAGTACTTC. Translated: CASSLTLNPSYEQYF.

The rearrangement links TRBV5-1 to TRBJ1-4; D unresolved. Per the germline V gene, CDR1 is SGHRS and CDR2 is YFSETQ. Trimming took off 2 bases at V and 3 bases at J, with 5 bases between the two ends. This CDR3 region has 13 residues. CDR3 loop: CASSFDPNEKLFF. The CDR3 nucleotides read TGCGCCAGCAGCTTTGACCCTAATGAAAAACTGTTTTTT.

This clonotype was seen more than once but under ten times. This rearrangement joins TRBV29-1 to TRBJ2-7, with D perhaps matching TRBD1 or TRBD2 (6 bases each). Trimming removed 6 bases from V and 3 bases from J, with 15 bases in between. The CDR3 extends over 13 amino acids. Germline V gene sequence: CDR1 SQVTM, CDR2 ANQGSEA. Written as DNA, the CDR3 is TGCAGCGTACAGGGACTGGAACGCTACGAGCAGTACTTC. It translates to CSVQGLERYEQYF.

This chain connects TRBV6-5 to TRBJ2-7; 12 positions match TRBD1. In germline, CDR1 is MNHEY, CDR2 SVGAGI. The CDR3 sequence is 14 residues long. V gave up 6 bases and J gave up 4 bases; unmatched junction bases: 4. CDR3 nucleotides: TGTGCCAGCAGACCGGGACAGGGGGCTTACGAGCAGTACTTC. Translation: CASRPGQGAYEQYF.

The V call is TRBV7-6, the J call TRBJ2-5, with 11 bases matching TRBD1. This CDR3 has 15 amino acids. In germline, CDR1 is SGHVS, CDR2 FNYEAQ. V trimming: 4 bases; J trimming: 5 bases; junction bases outside the gene matches: 6. Here the CDR3 DNA reads TGTGCCAGCAGCTCGGTCCGGGACAGGGGGGAGACCCAGTACTTC. It is translated as CASSSVRDRGETQYF.

This chain links TRBV20-1 with TRBJ2-5, with a weak D call TRBD1 (6 bases). The V end was cut by 0 bases, the J end by 1 base, with 21 bases between. The CDR3 contains 18 residues. Per germline, CDR1 DFQATT and CDR2 SNEGSKA (reference sequence). Written as DNA, the CDR3 is TGCAGTGCTAGAGATGAGTCGGGTGGGGACACCTTCCAAGAGACCCAGTACTTC. As protein: CSARDESGGDTFQETQYF.

V is TRBV4-1 and J is TRBJ2-4, with D perhaps TRBD1 or TRBD2 (5 bases each). Between the trimmed V and J ends, which lost 4 bases and 11 bases, there was a span of 9 bases. This CDR3 contains 11 residues. Germline CDR1 and CDR2: MGHRA and YSYEKL. The CDR3 DNA sequence: TGCGCCAGCAGCCTCGGGACCCTTCAGTACTTC. Protein product: CASSLGTLQYF.

This chain links TRBV7-3 with TRBJ2-3, with TRBD2 matching 11 bases. The CDR3 runs to 16 residues. Trimming cost V 3 bases and J 0 bases; bases outside gene matches: 2. Germline V gene data show CDR1 as SGHTA and CDR2 as FQGTGA. The CDR3 region is CASSFLAGGSTDTQYF. The CDR3 region has the DNA TGTGCCAGCAGCTTCCTAGCGGGGGGAAGCACAGATACGCAGTATTTT.

The chain has TRBV27 and TRBJ1-2; D may be TRBD1 (6 bases). Per germline, CDR1 MNHEY and CDR2 SMNVEV (reference sequence). The V gene lost 6 bases and the J gene lost 8 bases, with 13 bases spanning the gap. The CDR3 consists of 12 residues. The CDR3 DNA follows: TGTGCCAGCAGAGGGGGGGCTTTGGGCTACACCTTC. Residues: CASRGGALGYTF.

The chain combines TRBV5-1 with TRBJ2-7; TRBD1 matches 8 bases. CDR1 and CDR2 (germline): SGHRS, YFSETQ. This CDR3 is built from 14 residues. The junction had 13 bases not matched to a gene; V was cut back by 7 bases and J by 7 bases. The CDR3 DNA sequence: TGCGCCAGCGTCCCCGGGACAGGAGGCCGGGAGCAGTACTTC. Its translation is CASVPGTGGREQYF.

The chain recombines TRBV14 with TRBJ2-7; no reliable D call. Germline loops: CDR1 SGHDN, CDR2 FVKESK. This CDR3 region has 12 residues. The germline V and J ends were trimmed by 2 bases and 6 bases, with 8 bases remaining between them. The CDR3: CASSQPGPEQYF. The CDR3 DNA is TGTGCCAGCAGCCAACCAGGTCCCGAGCAGTACTTC.

This sequence joins TRBV6-1 and TRBJ2-5; D might be TRBD1 (6 bases). Trimming took 6 bases from V and 1 from J, leaving 18 bases between them. In germline, CDR1 is MNHNS, CDR2 SASEGT. The CDR3 spans 16 residues. The CDR3 nucleotides read TGTGCCAGCAGCGAGTACAGGGTGTTTGGCCAAGAGACCCAGTACTTC. It is translated as CASSEYRVFGQETQYF.

V usage is TRBV28 and J usage is TRBJ2-3, with 8 positions matching TRBD1. The trim removed 5 bases at V and 0 bases at J, leaving 7 bases unmatched. The CDR3 spans 16 residues. Looked up from germline, CDR1 is MDHEN and CDR2 is SYDVKM. The DNA of the CDR3 is TGTGCCAGCAGTCCCCTGGACAGGGCTAGCACAGATACGCAGTATTTT. It encodes CASSPLDRASTDTQYF. Based on the CDR3 plus reference TRBV28 and TRBJ2-3, the full variable domain is DVKVTQSSRYLVKRTGEKVFLECVQDMDHENMFWYRQDPGLGLRLIYFSYDVKMKEKGDIPEGYSVSREKKERFSLILESASTNQTSMYLCASSPLDRASTDTQYFGPGTRLTVL.

The chain carries TRBV27 and TRBJ1-2; possibly TRBD1 for D (6 bases). Trimming removed 2 bases at V and 2 bases at J, with 6 bases between. This CDR3 region has 13 residues. Germline V lookup: CDR1 MNHEY, CDR2 SMNVEV (reference sequence). CDR3 sequence (DNA): TGTGCCAGCAGTTTACAGGGGAACTATGGCTACACCTTC. It codes for CASSLQGNYGYTF.

The rearrangement joins TRBV30 to TRBJ1-5; maybe TRBD1 (6 bases). The length of the CDR3 is 15 residues. V lost 6 bases to trimming and J lost 0 bases, with 15 bases between them. Germline CDR1 GTSNPN, CDR2 SVGIG (reference sequence). The DNA for the CDR3 is TGTGCCTGTGAGGAGGGGGATTTTAGCAATCAGCCCCAGCATTTT. Translating it yields CACEEGDFSNQPQHF.

The V gene is TRBV29-1, the J gene TRBJ2-3; unclear D gene. Germline CDR1 SQVTM, CDR2 ANQGSEA. CDR3 length: 12 amino acids. V was shortened by 1 base and J by 6 bases, with 8 bases between the two germline ends. The CDR3 spells CSVEGTPDTQYF. CDR3 nucleotides: TGCAGCGTTGAAGGGACCCCGGATACGCAGTATTTT.

The V and J genes are TRBV5-4 and TRBJ2-1; TRBD1 might be the D (6 bases). Trimming removed 6 bases from V and 4 bases from J, with 23 bases in between. CDR3 length: 17 residues. Germline V lookup: CDR1 SGHNT, CDR2 YYREEE (reference sequence). The CDR3 nucleotides are TGTGCCAGCAACCCCATCCGAAATGGACAGTTTTACAATGAGCAGTTCTTC. The encoded protein is CASNPIRNGQFYNEQFF.

V and J are TRBV6-2 or TRBV6-3 and TRBJ1-4; TRBD1 is a possible D gene (6 bases). The CDR3 loop spans 15 amino acids. The germline V gene encodes CDR1 MNHEY and CDR2 SVGEGT. The V gene lost 1 base and the J gene lost 10 bases, with 16 bases spanning the gap. CDR3 coding DNA: TGTGCCAGCAGTTACTGGGGGGCCTTGGAAGGAAAACTGTTTTTT. Translated: CASSYWGALEGKLFF.

The J gene is TRBJ2-7, the V gene TRBV9; D gene unclear. V lost 3 bases and J lost 3, with 7 bases in between. This CDR3 is 12 amino acids long. Germline CDR1 and CDR2: SGDLS and YYNGEE. The CDR3 region is CASSADGYEQYF. The CDR3 region has the DNA TGTGCCAGCAGCGCCGACGGCTACGAGCAGTACTTC.

The CDR3 is CSAPRTDYQETQYF. CDR3 DNA: TGCAGTGCTCCAAGGACAGACTACCAAGAGACCCAGTACTTC. The rearrangement links TRBV20-1 to TRBJ2-5; a possible D gene is TRBD1 (6 bases). The ends were cut back, 5 bases at V and 0 bases at J, with 13 bases in the middle. The CDR3 is 14 amino acids. The germline CDR1 and CDR2 sequences are DFQATT and SNEGSKA (reference sequence).

The J gene is TRBJ1-1, the V gene TRBV29-1; TRBD1 might be the D (6 bases). V lost 6 bases, J lost 4 bases, and 21 bases lay in between. The CDR3 is 15 residues long. The germline V gene has CDR1 SQVTM and CDR2 ANQGSEA. The CDR3 DNA follows: TGCAGCGTCGTCGGTGGGGGCTTAAGGACCACTGAAGCTTTCTTT. Its translation: CSVVGGGLRTTEAFF. The variable domain in full, with the rest retrieved from reference TRBV29-1 and TRBJ1-1, is SAVISQKPSRDICQRGTSLTIQCQVDSQVTMMFWYRQQPGQSLTLIATANQGSEATYESGFVIDKFPISRPNLTFSTLTVSNMSPEDSSIYLCSVVGGGLRTTEAFFGQGTRLTVV.